This is a list of T cell receptor beta chains from one sample in a study of blood T cell repertoires in COVID-19. Only in-frame clones appear in the TCRdb table, and some are missing; sequencing was by immunoSEQ multiplex PCR. The sample holds under 250,000 clones, roughly 80% seen once. Sequencing was done on a sample of peripheral blood. The receptors were sampled from a woman aged 70 to 79 with active or convalescent COVID-19. The CDR3 runs from the conserved cysteine through the conserved F or W. The D gene is left open where the match is weak. Size is stated for part of the rows, as once, few or many counts, or as a class when the clone is expanded.

size: NA; D: TRBD2; V: TRBV18; J: TRBJ2-7; CDR3: CASSGGSEQYF; DNA: TGTGCCAGTTCGGGGGGTTCCGAGCAGTACTTC
size: NA; D: TRBD2; V: TRBV11-1; J: TRBJ2-1; CDR3: CASSPRLAGANEQFF; DNA: TGTGCCAGCAGCCCGAGACTAGCGGGAGCCAATGAGCAGTTCTTC
size: once; D: TRBD2; V: TRBV19; J: TRBJ2-2; CDR3: CASSIGLAGVWLNTGELFF; DNA: TGTGCCAGTAGTATCGGTCTAGCGGGAGTCTGGCTGAACACCGGGGAGCTGTTTTTT
size: NA; D: TRBD1; V: TRBV18; J: TRBJ1-2; CDR3: CASSQGAANYGYTF; DNA: TGTGCCAGCTCCCAGGGGGCGGCTAACTATGGCTACACCTTC
size: few; D: TRBD1; V: TRBV19; J: TRBJ1-4; CDR3: CASSTSLDRRGNEKLFF; DNA: TGTGCCAGTAGTACCTCCCTGGACAGGAGGGGTAATGAAAAACTGTTTTTT
size: few; D: NA; V: TRBV4-2; J: TRBJ1-3; CDR3: CASSQATSRSGGNTIYF; DNA: TGTGCCAGCAGCCAAGCAACTAGTCGCTCGGGGGGAAACACCATATATTTT
size: NA; D: NA; V: TRBV6-1; J: TRBJ2-7; CDR3: CASSEGGQAYEQYF; DNA: TGTGCCAGCAGTGAAGGTGGACAAGCCTACGAGCAGTACTTC
size: NA; D: NA; V: TRBV28; J: TRBJ2-7; CDR3: CATLGPGSGYEQYF; DNA: TGTGCCACTCTGGGTCCTGGATCGGGCTACGAGCAGTACTTC
size: few; D: NA; V: TRBV15; J: TRBJ1-2; CDR3: CATSRDSFGYTF; DNA: TGTGCCACCAGCAGAGATTCGTTTGGCTACACCTTC
size: NA; D: TRBD1; V: TRBV5-1; J: TRBJ2-1; CDR3: CASRQTGGDYNEQFF; DNA: TGCGCCAGCAGACAGACAGGGGGCGACTACAATGAGCAGTTCTTC
size: few; D: TRBD1; V: TRBV5-1; J: TRBJ1-4; CDR3: CASRRTGATNEKLFF; DNA: TGCGCCAGCAGACGGACAGGGGCAACTAATGAAAAACTGTTTTTT
size: NA; D: TRBD2; V: TRBV5-5; J: TRBJ2-1; CDR3: CASSSSAGGYNEQFF; DNA: TGTGCCAGCAGCTCCTCAGCGGGAGGGTACAATGAGCAGTTCTTC
size: NA; D: NA; V: TRBV28; J: TRBJ1-2; CDR3: CASSLPRTANTF; DNA: TGTGCCAGCAGTTTACCCAGGACAGCGAACACCTTC
size: NA; D: NA; V: TRBV11-1; J: TRBJ2-3; CDR3: CASTQRATDTQYF; DNA: TGTGCCAGCACCCAGCGGGCCACAGATACGCAGTATTTT
size: once; D: NA; V: TRBV6-6; J: TRBJ2-7; CDR3: CASSFQGEQYF; DNA: TGTGCCAGCAGTTTCCAGGGAGAGCAGTACTTC
size: NA; D: TRBD2; V: TRBV3-1/TRBV3-2; J: TRBJ2-7; CDR3: CASSQELAGGPRVRYEQYF; DNA: TGTGCCAGCAGCCAAGAACTAGCGGGGGGGCCAAGGGTACGATACGAGCAGTACTTC
size: NA; D: NA; V: TRBV29-1; J: TRBJ1-1; CDR3: CSVSDRFSEAFF; DNA: TGCAGCGTCTCGGACAGATTTTCTGAAGCTTTCTTT
size: NA; D: NA; V: TRBV21-1; J: TRBJ1-2; CDR3: CASSKLGDRGRDYGYTF; DNA: TGTGCCAGCAGCAAATTGGGGGACAGGGGGCGCGACTATGGCTACACCTTC
size: NA; D: NA; V: TRBV25-1; J: TRBJ2-2; CDR3: CASSGQIPTGELFF; DNA: TGTGCCAGCAGTGGTCAGATCCCCACCGGGGAGCTGTTTTTT
size: NA; D: TRBD2; V: TRBV5-1; J: TRBJ2-7; CDR3: CASSLTAGGLGYEQYF; DNA: TGCGCCAGCAGCTTGACGGCGGGAGGGCTAGGGTACGAGCAGTACTTC
size: NA; D: TRBD1; V: TRBV29-1; J: TRBJ1-1; CDR3: CSVNAGQLNTEAFF; DNA: TGCAGCGTTAATGCGGGACAGTTAAACACTGAAGCTTTCTTT
size: NA; D: NA; V: TRBV28; J: TRBJ2-3; CDR3: CASSPPGPSTDTQYF; DNA: TGTGCCAGCAGTCCGCCGGGTCCGAGCACAGATACGCAGTATTTT
size: many; D: NA; V: TRBV5-4; J: TRBJ2-7; CDR3: CASSLPGNEQYF; DNA: TGTGCCAGCAGCTTGCCGGGAAACGAGCAGTACTTC